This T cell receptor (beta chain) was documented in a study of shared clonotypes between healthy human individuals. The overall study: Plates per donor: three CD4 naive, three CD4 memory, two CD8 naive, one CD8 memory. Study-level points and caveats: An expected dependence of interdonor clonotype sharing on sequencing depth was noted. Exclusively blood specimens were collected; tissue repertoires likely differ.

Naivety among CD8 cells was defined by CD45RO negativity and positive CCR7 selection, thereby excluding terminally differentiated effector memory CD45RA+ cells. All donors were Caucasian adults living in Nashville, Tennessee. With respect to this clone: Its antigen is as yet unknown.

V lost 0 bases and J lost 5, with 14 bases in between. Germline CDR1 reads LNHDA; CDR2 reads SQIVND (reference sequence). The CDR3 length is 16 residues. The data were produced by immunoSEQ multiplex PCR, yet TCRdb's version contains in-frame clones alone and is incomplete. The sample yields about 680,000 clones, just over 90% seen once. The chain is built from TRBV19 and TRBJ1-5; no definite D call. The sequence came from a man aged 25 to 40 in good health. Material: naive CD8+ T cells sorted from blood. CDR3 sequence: CASSIDHVSADQPQHF. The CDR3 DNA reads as TGTGCCAGTAGTATAGATCATGTCAGCGCTGATCAGCCCCAGCATTTT.